The next 25 T cell receptor beta chains were all read from a single sample in a study of CD8+ T cells in alopecia areata. Sequencing templates came from extracted RNA that was reverse transcribed into cDNA. Sequencing used immunoSEQ multiplex PCR; TCRdb keeps in-frame clones, though not all of them. This sample comprises 200,000 to 300,000 clones, none seen once only. Pooled cells of cutaneous lymph node origin were sorted on CD4, CD8alpha, NKG2D, NKG2ACE and other markers. Sequenced: CD4+ T cells sorted from a lymph node. These receptors all come from a C3H/HeJ mouse with alopecia areata. The mice in this strain carry MHC haplotype H2-k.

This clone was counted only a few times. Gene names refer to mouse genes. The read comes to an end 4 residues before the CDR3 does, leaving the germline J gene to fill in the end. The gene calls are TRBV19 and TRBJ2-1; 10 bases match TRBD2. From germline, CDR1 is FNHDT and CDR2 SITEND (reference sequence). This CDR3 contains 15 residues. After removal of 4 bases from V and 3 bases from J, the junction contained 4 bases not matched to a gene. The CDR3 sequence: CASSSDWGSYAEQFF. The sequenced CDR3 bases are TGTGCCAGCAGTTCGGACTGGGGGAGCTATGCT.

This clone came up a few times. The germline and genes are mouse ones. The read falls 4 residues short of the CDR3 end, and the missing part is taken from the germline J gene. V usage is TRBV17 and J usage is TRBJ2-7; 10 bases line up with TRBD1. Germline lookup yields CDR1 MNHDT and CDR2 YYDKIL. V was clipped by 5 bases and J by 3 bases; unmatched bases: 1. The CDR3 is 13 residues long. The CDR3 loop reads CASSGQGGYEQYF. The CDR3 DNA, read in part, is TGTGCTAGCAGTGGACAGGGGGGCTAT.

Worth noting for this clone: Gene names are the mouse ones. The read finishes 4 residues shy of the CDR3 end, and the germline J gene is used to complete it. V is TRBV1 and J is TRBJ2-5; D not resolved. CDR1 is NSQYPW, CDR2 LRSPGD, per germline (reference sequence). The CDR3 contains 14 residues. With 5 bases removed from V and 0 bases from J, the gap between germline ends came to 9 bases. The CDR3: CTCSPDINQDTQYF. CDR3 DNA, as far as it was read: TGCACCTGCAGTCCCGACATTAACCAAGAC.

This clone was seen a handful of times. Mouse names are used for the genes. The read ends 4 residues before the CDR3 terminus; that terminus is restored from the germline J gene. The genes are TRBV1 and TRBJ2-3; 10 bases are a match to TRBD2. The trim removed 3 bases at V and 1 base at J, leaving 1 base unmatched. The germline V gene has CDR1 NSQYPW and CDR2 LRSPGD (reference sequence). This CDR3 contains 15 residues. The CDR3 loop reads CTCSAWGGGAETLYF. CDR3 bases read: TGCACCTGCAGTGCCTGGGGGGGCGGTGCAGAA.

Notes on this clone: Genes and germline come from the mouse. The CDR3 is cut off 4 residues early in the read; its end comes from the germline J gene. The rearrangement joins TRBV2 to TRBJ2-1, with TRBD2 matching 10 bases. The trim removed 2 bases at V and 4 bases at J, leaving 2 bases unmatched. The CDR3 extends over 15 amino acids. The germline gives CDR1 LGHNA, CDR2 YSYQKL. CDR3 protein: CASSQRLGGYAEQFF. The CDR3 DNA, read in part, is TGTGCCAGCAGCCAAAGACTGGGGGGTTATGCT.

Concerning this clone: The gene names given are mouse names. Coverage ceases 4 residues before the CDR3 finishes, and the germline J gene fills in the end. The chain is built from TRBV13-3 and TRBJ2-2, with 9 bases aligning to TRBD1. The length of the CDR3 is 16 residues. CDR1 is NNHDY and CDR2 is SYVADS in the germline V gene. The V and J ends lost 1 base and 3 bases, in that order; junction bases with no gene match: 4. CDR3 DNA, as far as it was read: TGTGCCAGCAGTGATTGGACAGGGGACGACACCGGG. Its translation is CASSDWTGDDTG. The whole CDR3 reads CASSDWTGDDTGQLYF.

As concerns this clone: The genes are named according to mouse. The read comes to an end 4 residues before the CDR3 does, leaving the germline J gene to fill in the end. This chain links TRBV1 with TRBJ2-3; D may be TRBD2 (7 bases). V lost 5 bases and J 0 bases, leaving 12 bases between the germline ends. The CDR3 has 15 residues. Germline CDR1 is NSQYPW and CDR2 is LRSPGD (reference sequence). The sequenced part of the CDR3 DNA is TGCACCTGCAGTAAGAGGGGGGCAAGTGCAGAA. Encoded protein: CTCSKRGASAE. The full CDR3 protein is CTCSKRGASAETLYF. Full variable domain (remainder filled in from reference TRBV1 and TRBJ2-3): VTLLEQNPRWRLVPRGQAVNLRCILKNSQYPWMSWYQQDLQKQLQWLFTLRSPGDKEVKSLPGADYLATRVTDTELRLQVANMSQGRTLYCTCSKRGASAETLYFGSGTRLTVL.

This clone was seen repeatedly, ten times or more. These gene names are mouse names. The read comes to an end 4 residues before the CDR3 does, leaving the germline J gene to fill in the end. Other DNA sequences in the sample encode the same CDR3. The chain has TRBV14 and TRBJ2-2, with TRBD1 matching over 12 bases. V trimming: 4 bases; J trimming: 2 bases; junction bases outside the gene matches: 3. Per germline, CDR1 SGHDT and CDR2 FRDEAV. This CDR3 has 16 amino acids. CDR3 DNA, as far as it was read: TGTGCCAGCAGTCCCGGGACAGGGGGCAACACCGGG. Translated, it gives CASSPGTGGNTG. The entire CDR3 protein reads CASSPGTGGNTGQLYF.

This clone showed up just a few times. Mouse gene names apply. From the germline J gene comes the end of the CDR3, since the read stops 4 residues before it. The chain carries TRBV13-3 and TRBJ2-3; 9 bases align to TRBD2. Germline-derived CDR1 and CDR2 are NNHDY and SYVADS. The CDR3 extends over 17 amino acids. The V and J ends lost 0 bases and 3 bases, in that order; junction bases with no gene match: 8. This chain's CDR3 is CASSDASLTGGAETLYF. The CDR3 bases that were read are TGTGCCAGCAGTGATGCATCCCTCACTGGGGGGGCAGAA.

As for this clone: Each gene name is a mouse one. The read comes to an end 4 residues before the CDR3 does, leaving the germline J gene to fill in the end. The chain employs TRBV17 and TRBJ1-2; D may be TRBD1 (6 bases). This CDR3 region has 14 residues. Germline CDR1 is MNHDT and CDR2 is YYDKIL. Trimming stripped 3 bases from V and 3 bases from J, with 11 bases between. CDR3 residues: CASSSPQGDSDYTF. CDR3 DNA (partial): TGTGCTAGCAGTAGTCCACAGGGAGACTCC.

This clone was found a few times. The genes and germline here are from mouse. Read coverage stops 4 residues before the CDR3 terminus; the germline J gene supplies the remainder. Other DNA sequences in the same sample also yield this CDR3. This rearrangement joins TRBV13-1 to TRBJ2-3; 8 bases align to TRBD1. Germline CDR1 reads NSHNY; CDR2 reads SYGAGN. This CDR3 region has 13 residues. Losses at the gene ends were 5 bases for V and 3 bases for J; bases not matched to a gene: 2. This chain's CDR3 is CASRDRAAETLYF. The part of the CDR3 DNA that was read is TGTGCCAGCAGGGACAGGGCGGCAGAA.

In the case of this clone: All gene names here are mouse names. The read terminates 4 residues ahead of where the CDR3 ends, so the germline J gene completes it. The rearrangement joins TRBV13-3 to TRBJ2-7; 11 bases are shared with TRBD1. The CDR3 runs 14 residues. Germline loops: CDR1 NNHDY, CDR2 SYVADS. The chain's CDR3 is CASKRDRGFYEQYF. CDR3 DNA (partial): TGTGCCAGCAAGAGGGACAGGGGGTTTTAT.

This clone occurred a few times. Gene names and germline refer to mouse. The read ends 4 residues early relative to the CDR3; the germline J gene fills the gap. The sample contains more than one DNA sequence encoding this CDR3. The genes are TRBV13-1 and TRBJ2-1, with D perhaps TRBD1 (6 bases). The CDR3 extends over 15 amino acids. V lost 0 bases, J lost 1 base, and 8 bases lay in between. Germline CDR1 is NSHNY and CDR2 is SYGAGN. CDR3 sequence reads: CASSDGTGNYAEQFF. The sequenced CDR3 bases are TGTGCCAGCAGTGATGGAACAGGGAACTATGCT.

There are a few counts of this clone. Just one base apart from a much larger clone, this may be a read error. The listed genes are named as in mouse. At the DNA level, this CDR3 is encoded by other sequences in the same sample as well. The DNA read from the CDR3 is TGTGCCAGCAGGGACAGGGGGGAT. This sequence encodes CASRDRGD. The whole CDR3 is CASRDRGDEQYF. The chain links TRBV13-1 to TRBJ2-7; TRBD1 matches 10 bases. The read terminates 4 residues ahead of where the CDR3 ends, so the germline J gene completes it. CDR1 is NSHNY and CDR2 is SYGAGN in the germline V gene. This CDR3 region has 12 residues.

This clone was recorded a few times. Gene names refer to mouse genes. Read data end 4 residues before the CDR3 end; the end is taken from the germline J gene. This chain links TRBV31 with TRBJ2-1; D is ambiguous. CDR3 size: 12 residues. Germline V gene data show CDR1 as GKSSPN and CDR2 as SITVG. The V and J ends lost 1 base and 5 bases respectively, with 6 bases between them. CDR3 DNA, as far as it was read: TGTGCCTGGAGTCCGTTCAATGCT. Translation gives CAWSPFNA. The whole CDR3 protein reads CAWSPFNAEQFF.

Notes on this clone: Mouse gene names and germline throughout. The read terminates 4 residues before the CDR3 end, so the remaining end is supplied by the germline J gene. Additional DNA sequences in this sample encode the identical CDR3. The J gene is TRBJ2-1, the V gene TRBV19; TRBD2 matches 9 bases. The germline CDR1 and CDR2 sequences are FNHDT and SITEND (reference sequence). The CDR3 length is 15 residues. V was pared by 4 bases and J by 1 base, with 3 bases of the junction left unmatched. The CDR3 DNA, read in part, is TGTGCCAGCAGTCCTGGACTGGGGAACTATGCT. This codes for CASSPGLGNYA. The complete CDR3 reads CASSPGLGNYAEQFF.

This clone was counted a few times. Any gene name here is a mouse gene name. The read falls 4 residues short of the CDR3 end, and the missing part is taken from the germline J gene. The chain links TRBV5 to TRBJ2-7, with TRBD2 matching 9 bases. Germline values: CDR1 LGHNA, CDR2 YNLKQL (reference sequence). The CDR3 contains 14 residues. CDR3 in amino acids: CASSPRTGAYEQYF. The sequenced CDR3 bases are TGTGCCAGCAGCCCGCGGACTGGGGCTTAT.

This clone was observed a few times. Gene names follow the mouse nomenclature. The CDR3 goes on 4 residues after the read ends, and that part is filled in from the germline J gene. The chain employs TRBV13-3 and TRBJ2-1; 9 bases match TRBD1. This CDR3 has 16 residues. In germline, CDR1 is NNHDY, CDR2 SYVADS. V was pared by 1 base and J by 5 bases, with 7 bases of the junction left unmatched. The CDR3 here is CASSDWDRDRNAEQFF. CDR3 DNA (partial): TGTGCCAGCAGTGATTGGGACAGGGATAGGAATGCT.

As concerns this clone: Germline and genes: mouse. Read sequence stops 4 residues before the CDR3 end, and the germline J gene provides the missing end. This chain connects TRBV19 to TRBJ2-3; 8 bases map to TRBD1. The V gene end was trimmed by 4 bases and the J gene end by 1 base; junction bases not matched to a gene: 5. The CDR3 consists of 15 residues. The germline V gene has CDR1 FNHDT and CDR2 SITEND (reference sequence). The covered CDR3 bases are TGTGCCAGCAGTCTCCCGGGACAGGGTGCAGAA. Translation: CASSLPGQGAE. The full CDR3 sequence reads CASSLPGQGAETLYF.

As concerns this clone: The gene symbols are mouse symbols. The read terminates 4 residues ahead of where the CDR3 ends, so the germline J gene completes it. Other DNA sequences in this sample translate to the same CDR3. The chain employs TRBV5 and TRBJ1-2; 7 nucleotides line up with TRBD1. Germline V gene sequence: CDR1 LGHNA, CDR2 YNLKQL (reference sequence). The CDR3 totals 13 residues. V was clipped by 4 bases and J by 2 bases; unmatched bases: 1. The covered CDR3 bases are TGTGCCAGCAGCCCGGACAGGAACTCC. Translated: CASSPDRNS. From start to end, the CDR3 is CASSPDRNSDYTF.

Note on this clone: The gene names here belong to mouse. The DNA read from the CDR3 is TGTGCCAGCAGTCCCGGGACTGGGGAAGCAAACACCGGG. Translated, it gives CASSPGTGEANTG. The whole CDR3 reads CASSPGTGEANTGQLYF. The gene calls are TRBV13-3 and TRBJ2-2; 10 bases are shared with TRBD2. Coverage ceases 4 residues before the CDR3 finishes, and the germline J gene fills in the end. This CDR3 is built from 17 residues. With V trimmed by 4 bases and J by 0 bases, 6 bases remained unmatched. CDR1 is NNHDY and CDR2 is SYVADS in the germline V gene.

With respect to this clone: Genes and germline are mouse. The read comes to an end 4 residues before the CDR3 does, leaving the germline J gene to fill in the end. The chain couples TRBV19 to TRBJ2-2; D is possibly TRBD1 (5 bases). CDR3 length: 15 amino acids. The V gene's germline CDR1 is FNHDT and CDR2 SITEND (reference sequence). V dropped 2 bases and J dropped 1 base, with 9 bases sitting between them. The sequenced CDR3 bases are TGTGCCAGCAGTATCGCCAGGGTAAACACCGGG. Protein: CASSIARVNTG. The whole CDR3 sequence reads CASSIARVNTGQLYF.

This clone was detected a few times. Gene names and germline match the mouse. The CDR3 end lies 3 residues beyond the end of the read and is filled in from the germline J gene. The chain has TRBV31 and TRBJ1-6, with D possibly being TRBD1 (6 bases). TRBJ1-6 is designated an ORF whose function remains uncertain. Germline V gene lookup returns CDR1 GKSSPN and CDR2 SITVG. CDR3 size: 16 residues. Trimming took 0 bases from V and 3 from J, leaving 12 bases between them. The CDR3 loop is CAWSLRGRDYNSPLYF. The DNA read from the CDR3 is TGTGCCTGGAGTCTAAGGGGGAGGGACTATAATTCGCCC.

A few counts support this clone. Germline and genes: mouse. The sequenced fragment ends 4 residues before the CDR3 boundary, so the rest is inferred from the germline J gene. This chain joins TRBV31 and TRBJ2-3, with 13 nucleotides matching TRBD2. Germline CDR1 is GKSSPN and CDR2 is SITVG. J gave up 4 bases and V 3 bases, and 4 bases lay outside the gene matches. This CDR3 spans 15 amino acids. The CDR3 bases that were read are TGTGCCTGGAGGCTCGGACTGGGGGGGCCAGAA. Its translation: CAWRLGLGGPE. The whole CDR3 region reads CAWRLGLGGPETLYF.

About this clone itself: The genes are named according to mouse. With the read ending 4 residues before the CDR3 end, the germline J gene is used to fill in that end. The chain has TRBV13-2 and TRBJ2-2, with 7 bases fitting TRBD1. V trimming: 3 bases; J trimming: 1 base; junction bases outside the gene matches: 9. The germline gives CDR1 NNHNN, CDR2 SYGAGS (reference sequence). The CDR3 has 17 amino acids. The CDR3 sequence is CASGGGRDRKNTGQLYF. CDR3 DNA, as far as it was read: TGTGCCAGCGGTGGGGGCCGGGACAGAAAAAACACCGGG.